The 2 T cell receptor beta chains below all came from one sample that was sequenced in a study of vaccination and CD4 T cells after COVID-19. Cultured CD4+ T cell DNA was sequenced using the Oncomine TCR Beta short-read assay. TCRdb ran MiXCR on the PCR reads and lists one entry per CDR3 protein. The table includes under 25,000 distinct CDR3 sequences, 30% to 35% detected once. This sample's time point: late sampling 161 to 241 days after vaccination in a few convalescent patients. Treatment indicated: roughly 11-day PBMC culture with coronavirus spike peptide pools or control peptides (ViraFEST assay). Their antigens are not known. Sequences were derived from CD4+ T cells from blood, cultured in vitro, sampled about 7 months after SARS-CoV-2 vaccination. These receptors originate from a human donor who had recovered from COVID-19.

The V call is TRBV20-1, the J call TRBJ2-1, with D tentatively TRBD1 or TRBD2 (6 bases each). V dropped 3 bases and J dropped 9 bases, with 21 bases sitting between them. This CDR3 comprises 15 residues. CDR1 DFQATT and CDR2 SNEGSKA come from the germline V gene (reference sequence). The CDR3 DNA reads as TGCAGTGCTAGTGGGGGCAATGTCGGGAGAGTTGAGCAGTTCTTC. This codes for CSASGGNVGRVEQFF.

The chain carries TRBV20-1 and TRBJ2-1, with TRBD2 matching over 8 bases. From germline, CDR1 is DFQATT and CDR2 SNEGSKA (reference sequence). The CDR3 runs to 12 residues. V lost 3 bases to trimming and J lost 12 bases; unmatched junction nucleotides: 7. The CDR3 region is CSARAGGVGQFF. For the CDR3, the DNA is TGCAGTGCTAGGGCGGGAGGAGTGGGGCAGTTCTTC.